A single T cell receptor (beta chain) is shown here with its context. The data are from a study of control samples from healthy donors and cancer patients. The table came from immunoSEQ multiplex PCR; TCRdb's copy has only in-frame clones and leaves some out. Seen here are more than 110,000 clones, 88% observed once, and the top ten hold 8% to 9.5%. The junction had 4 bases not matched to a gene; V was cut back by 4 bases and J by 7 bases. This CDR3 spans 13 amino acids. Germline CDR1 is LNHDA and CDR2 is SQIVND (reference sequence). What was sequenced was blood. This TCR derives from a woman under 40 in good health. The J gene is TRBJ1-2, the V gene TRBV19; 9 positions match TRBD1. CDR3 DNA sequence: TGTGCCAGTAGTACACAGGGGGCCGGTGGCTACACCTTC. Amino acids: CASSTQGAGGYTF.